This is a list of T cell receptor beta chains from one sample in a study of circulating CD8 cells and anti-PD-1 response in melanoma. TCRdb used MiXCR to reprocess the reads, holding one entry per CDR3 protein. This sample's clone table lists six or seven distinct CDR3 sequences. This specimen was CD8+ T cells from PBMCs, taken at baseline or after one month of anti-PD-1 therapy (not recorded which). The receptors here all came from a human donor with melanoma. CDR3s include the opening cysteine and the closing phenylalanine or tryptophan. Fields, in order: V gene, J gene, D gene, clone size, CDR3 protein, CDR3 DNA. D genes are given only for firm matches. Clone size is not always given. Where it is, it says once, few, many or a class for expanded clones.

TRBV5-5,TRBJ1-3,-,-,CASSDDNQNTIYF,TGTGCCAGCAGCGACGACAATCAAAACACCATATATTTT
TRBV28,TRBJ2-2,-,once,CASSRGTRTGELFF,TGTGCCAGCAGCCGTGGGACAAGGACCGGGGAGCTGTTTTTT
TRBV6-6,TRBJ2-5,-,-,CASRRTPLTETQYF,TGTGCCAGCAGACGGACACCGTTAACGGAGACCCAGTACTTC